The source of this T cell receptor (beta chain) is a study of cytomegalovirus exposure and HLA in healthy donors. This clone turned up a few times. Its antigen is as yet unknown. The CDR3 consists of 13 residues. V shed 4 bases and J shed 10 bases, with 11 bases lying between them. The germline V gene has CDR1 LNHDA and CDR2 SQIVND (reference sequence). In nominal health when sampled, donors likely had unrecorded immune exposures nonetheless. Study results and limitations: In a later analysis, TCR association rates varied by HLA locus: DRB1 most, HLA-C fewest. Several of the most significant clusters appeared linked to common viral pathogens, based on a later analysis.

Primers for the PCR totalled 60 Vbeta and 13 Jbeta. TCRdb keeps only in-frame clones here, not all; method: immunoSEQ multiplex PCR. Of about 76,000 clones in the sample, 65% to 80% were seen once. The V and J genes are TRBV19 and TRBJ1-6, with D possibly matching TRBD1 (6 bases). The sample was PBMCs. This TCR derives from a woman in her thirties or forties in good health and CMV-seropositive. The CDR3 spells CASSNREYSPLHF. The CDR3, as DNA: TGTGCCAGTAGTAACAGGGAGTACTCACCCCTCCACTTT.